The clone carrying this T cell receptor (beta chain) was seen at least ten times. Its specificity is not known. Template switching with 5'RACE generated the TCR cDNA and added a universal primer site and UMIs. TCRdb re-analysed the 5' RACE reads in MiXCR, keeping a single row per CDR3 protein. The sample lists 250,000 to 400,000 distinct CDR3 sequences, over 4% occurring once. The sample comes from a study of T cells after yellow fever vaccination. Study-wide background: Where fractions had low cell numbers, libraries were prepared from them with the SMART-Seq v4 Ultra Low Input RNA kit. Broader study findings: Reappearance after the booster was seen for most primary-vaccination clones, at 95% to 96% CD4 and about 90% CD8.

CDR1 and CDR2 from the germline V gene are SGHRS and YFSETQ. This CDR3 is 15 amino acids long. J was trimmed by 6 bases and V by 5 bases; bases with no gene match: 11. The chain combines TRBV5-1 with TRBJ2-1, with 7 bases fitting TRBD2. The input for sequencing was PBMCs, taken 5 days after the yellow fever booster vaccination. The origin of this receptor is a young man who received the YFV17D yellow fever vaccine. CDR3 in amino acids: CASRSGTNLGNEQFF. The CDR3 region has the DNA TGCGCCAGCAGGTCCGGGACTAACTTAGGCAATGAGCAGTTCTTC.